Below, 9 T cell receptor beta chains from the same sample are listed, as sequenced in a study of blood T cells in healthy people across ages. Through a sample-barcoded 5' primer and a J-beta primer mix, a second PCR was run for roughly 7 to 12 cycles. TCRdb independently ran MiXCR on the 5' RACE reads; one entry per CDR3 protein. In the table there are hundreds of thousands of distinct CDR3 sequences, around 25% of which are singletons. This same sample was also taken into another study, of T cells of mothers and their children.

The sequenced sample was blood. All receptors derive from a boy aged 5-17 years in good health.

The J gene is TRBJ1-4, the V gene TRBV6-2 or TRBV6-3; a possible D gene is TRBD1 (6 bases). This CDR3 region has 15 residues. Trimming removed 4 bases from V and 4 bases from J, with 13 bases in between. Germline V gene lookup returns CDR1 MNHEY and CDR2 SVGEGT. The CDR3: CASSSPDRSNEKLFF. The CDR3 DNA reads TGTGCCAGCAGTTCTCCGGACAGAAGTAATGAAAAACTGTTTTTT.

This clonotype was seen a few times. This chain uses TRBV2 with TRBJ2-5; no definite D call. The CDR3 has 11 amino acids. Germline V gene lookup returns CDR1 SNHLY and CDR2 FYNNEI. V was pared by 7 bases and J by 0 bases, with 3 bases between. The CDR3 DNA is TGTGCCAGCACATACCAAGAGACCCAGTACTTC. Translated, it gives CASTYQETQYF.

The sample holds a few counts of this clonotype. The chain links TRBV28 to TRBJ2-5; D perhaps matches TRBD2 (6 bases). Germline V gene data show CDR1 as MDHEN and CDR2 as SYDVKM. CDR3 length: 16 residues. V gave up 3 bases and J gave up 4 bases, with 18 bases separating them. CDR3 sequence reads: CASSFSDPGAGETQYF. CDR3 coding DNA: TGTGCCAGCAGTTTCTCGGATCCGGGAGCGGGAGAGACCCAGTACTTC. The complete variable domain, with remaining parts taken from reference TRBV28 and TRBJ2-5, reads DVKVTQSSRYLVKRTGEKVFLECVQDMDHENMFWYRQDPGLGLRLIYFSYDVKMKEKGDIPEGYSVSREKKERFSLILESASTNQTSMYLCASSFSDPGAGETQYFGPGTRLLVL.

The genes are TRBV20-1 and TRBJ1-1; TRBD1 agrees at 10 bases. Germline CDR1 is DFQATT and CDR2 is SNEGSKA (reference sequence). V gave up 5 bases and J gave up 8 bases; unmatched junction bases: 8. The CDR3 contains 13 residues. CDR3 sequence reads: CSARSDRGVEAFF. In nucleotides, the CDR3 is TGCAGTGCTCGCTCGGACAGGGGGGTAGAAGCTTTCTTT.

V gene TRBV6-6 combines with J gene TRBJ1-2; no firm D call. Trimming left V 6 bases short and J 8 bases short, with 13 bases between. This CDR3 is 12 amino acids long. The germline V gene encodes CDR1 MNHNY and CDR2 SVGAGI (reference sequence). The CDR3: CASSREFRGYTF. CDR3 nucleotides: TGTGCCAGCAGCCGGGAATTCCGGGGCTACACCTTC.

The chain links TRBV7-9 to TRBJ2-2; the D is unclear. This CDR3 is built from 14 residues. V lost 1 base and J lost 2, with 5 bases in between. Germline-derived CDR1 and CDR2 are SEHNR and FQNEAQ (reference sequence). The CDR3 bases are TGTGCCAGCAGCTTAGAGCGTAACACCGGGGAGCTGTTTTTT. It translates to CASSLERNTGELFF.

CDR3 amino acids: CASSTGTVSNTIYF. CDR3 coding DNA: TGTGCCAGCAGCACCGGGACAGTGTCCAACACCATATATTTT. The chain joins TRBV5-5 to TRBJ1-3; 7 bases are a match to TRBD1. Looked up from germline, CDR1 is SGHKS and CDR2 is YYEKEE (reference sequence). V lost 4 bases to trimming and J lost 7 bases; unmatched junction nucleotides: 8. This CDR3 has 14 residues.

This clonotype was detected a few times. The chain links TRBV24-1 to TRBJ2-3, with D perhaps matching TRBD2 (6 bases). Germline-derived CDR1 and CDR2 are KGHDR and SFDVKD. The CDR3 contains 15 residues. The V end was cut by 0 bases, the J end by 4 bases, with 10 bases between. CDR3 protein: CATSDLQASADTQYF. The CDR3 nucleotides are TGTGCCACCAGTGATTTGCAGGCTAGCGCAGATACGCAGTATTTT.

This clonotype appeared many times. The junction departs from the called germline gene at one end, perhaps through a read error. This chain uses TRBV5-1 with TRBJ2-5, with TRBD2 matching 10 bases. The J call may be incorrect, as the DNA end agrees better with TRBJ2-7. CDR1 SGHRS and CDR2 YFSETQ come from the germline V gene. CDR3 length: 14 amino acids. CDR3 in amino acids: CASSLSGGAYEQYF. CDR3 bases: TGTGCCAGCAGTCTCAGCGGGGGGGCCTACGAGCAGTACTTC.